This T cell receptor (beta chain) was retrieved from a study of blood T cell repertoires in COVID-19. Overall study context: COVID-19 samples, acute and convalescent, were from the United States, Italy and Spain. T cells, B-cell-depleted T cells, or PBMCs supplied cDNA or gDNA.

Per the authors' pipeline: Amplification of reference gene primers was used by the study to estimate nucleated cell counts. The protocol was immunoSEQ multiplex PCR, while the TCRdb copy is restricted to in-frame clones and leaves out a portion. V and J calls and clone size come straight from that table; D and trimming were deduced from the DNA. The sample yields some 100,000 clones, about 89% seen once. The ends lost 3 bases at V and 4 bases at J; junction bases unmatched: 7. Germline lookup yields CDR1 SGHAT and CDR2 FQDESV (reference sequence). The CDR3 extends over 15 amino acids. The TCR was taken from a human donor with active COVID-19. The donor label of this sample is uncertain. The sample consisted of peripheral blood. The rearrangement joins TRBV11-1 to TRBJ1-1, with TRBD1 matching over 8 bases. CDR3 nucleotide sequence: TGTGCCAGCAGCTTCAGGGGGCAGGGGAGCACTGAAGCTTTCTTT. This translates into CASSFRGQGSTEAFF.